This section outlines one TCR beta chain sequence together with its context. Its antigen is as yet unknown. The ends were cut back, 8 bases at V and 1 base at J, with 20 bases in the middle. The germline gives CDR1 MNHNY, CDR2 SVGAGI (reference sequence). This CDR3 contains 16 residues. This sample is drawn from a study of OX40 agonist ivuxolimab in advanced cancers. Notes on the study in general: CD4+ T cells averaged fewer expanded clones than CD8+ T cells.

Clones were sequenced by immunoSEQ multiplex PCR, and TCRdb holds only the in-frame ones, with some missing. The data hold 46,000 or so clones, with around 87% observed a single time. The genes are TRBV6-6 and TRBJ1-1; no clear D. The sequence was collected from an adult with an advanced solid tumor such as melanoma, head and neck, liver or kidney cancer. Sequenced material: CD4+ or CD8+ T cells sorted from blood, taken in a trial of the OX40 agonist ivuxolimab. The CDR3 DNA follows: TGTGCCAGCGGCGAACCTACCGGGAGAGAGAACACTGAAGCTTTCTTT. Translating it yields CASGEPTGRENTEAFF.